The entry below gives a single T cell receptor (beta chain) sequence along with its context. What it recognizes is unknown. The sample originates from a study of T cell responses to AZD1222 COVID-19 vaccine. Overall study results and limits: Most donors were white British, females outnumbered males, and clonal diversity was possibly underestimated. Two doses of AZD1222 preceded a rise in Spike-specific TCR breadth and depth. Unmutated regions of variants are reportedly targeted by nearly half of spike-specific TCRs. Baseline seropositivity occurred in only 5 to 7 AZD1222 recipients.

This CDR3 contains 15 residues. V was pared by 4 bases and J by 5 bases, with 17 bases between. Germline CDR1 LNHDA, CDR2 SQIVND (reference sequence). The repertoire was sequenced with immunoSEQ multiplex PCR; TCRdb's copy has only in-frame clones and lacks some. The sample records 190,000 or so clones, roughly 92% being singletons. The clonotype originates from an adult who received the AZD1222 COVID-19 vaccine. This chain links TRBV19 with TRBJ1-1; tentative D call: TRBD1 (5 bases). The material sequenced was peripheral blood, taken 28 days after the second AZD1222 dose. CDR3 sequence reads: CASSKQDTPRTEAFF. In nucleotides, the CDR3 is TGTGCCAGTAGTAAACAGGATACCCCGAGAACTGAAGCTTTCTTT.